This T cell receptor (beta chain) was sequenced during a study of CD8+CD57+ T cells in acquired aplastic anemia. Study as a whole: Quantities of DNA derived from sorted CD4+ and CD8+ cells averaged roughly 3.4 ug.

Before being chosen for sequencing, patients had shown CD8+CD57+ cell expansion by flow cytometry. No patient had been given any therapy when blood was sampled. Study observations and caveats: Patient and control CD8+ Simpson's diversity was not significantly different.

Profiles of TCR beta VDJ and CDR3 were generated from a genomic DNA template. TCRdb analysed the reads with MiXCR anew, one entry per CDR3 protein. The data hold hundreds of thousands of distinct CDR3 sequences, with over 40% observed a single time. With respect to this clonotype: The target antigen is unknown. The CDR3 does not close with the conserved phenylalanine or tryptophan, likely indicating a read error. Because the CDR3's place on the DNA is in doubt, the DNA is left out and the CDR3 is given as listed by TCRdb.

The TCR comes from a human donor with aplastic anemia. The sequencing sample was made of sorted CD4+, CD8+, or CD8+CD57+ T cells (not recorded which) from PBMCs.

CDR3 amino acids: CAISESWGV. V and J are TRBV10-3 and TRBJ1-6; the D segment call TRBD1 is taken from the table without a DNA check. The CDR3 numbers 9 amino acids, ends counted. Germline CDR1 reads ENHRY; CDR2 reads SYGVKD.